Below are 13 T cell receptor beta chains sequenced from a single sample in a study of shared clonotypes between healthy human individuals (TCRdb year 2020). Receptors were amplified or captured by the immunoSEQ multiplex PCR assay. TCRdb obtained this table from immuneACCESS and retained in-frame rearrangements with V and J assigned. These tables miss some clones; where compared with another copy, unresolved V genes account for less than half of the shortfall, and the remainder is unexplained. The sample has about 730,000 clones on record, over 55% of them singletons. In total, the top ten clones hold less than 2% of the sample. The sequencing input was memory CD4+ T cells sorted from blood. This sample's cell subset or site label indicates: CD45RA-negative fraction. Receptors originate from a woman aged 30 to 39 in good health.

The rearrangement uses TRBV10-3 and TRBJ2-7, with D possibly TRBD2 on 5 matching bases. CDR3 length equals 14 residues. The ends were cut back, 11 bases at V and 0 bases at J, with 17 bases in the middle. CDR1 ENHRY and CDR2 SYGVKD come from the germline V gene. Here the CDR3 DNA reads TGTGCCGTTACAACAGTAGCGACCTCCTACGAGCAGTACTTC. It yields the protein CAVTTVATSYEQYF.

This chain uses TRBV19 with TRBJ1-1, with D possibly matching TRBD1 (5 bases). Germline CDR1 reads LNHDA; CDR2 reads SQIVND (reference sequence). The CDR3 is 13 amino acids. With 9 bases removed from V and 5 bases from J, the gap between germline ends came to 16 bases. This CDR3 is CASWVKGRTEAFF. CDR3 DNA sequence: TGTGCCAGCTGGGTAAAGGGGAGGACTGAAGCTTTCTTT.

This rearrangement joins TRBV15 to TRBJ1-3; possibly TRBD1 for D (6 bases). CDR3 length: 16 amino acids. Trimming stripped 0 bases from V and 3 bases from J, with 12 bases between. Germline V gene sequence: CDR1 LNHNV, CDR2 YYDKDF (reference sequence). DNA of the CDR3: TGTGCCACCAGCAGAGATACGACAGGTCGTGGAAACACCATATATTTT. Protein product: CATSRDTTGRGNTIYF.

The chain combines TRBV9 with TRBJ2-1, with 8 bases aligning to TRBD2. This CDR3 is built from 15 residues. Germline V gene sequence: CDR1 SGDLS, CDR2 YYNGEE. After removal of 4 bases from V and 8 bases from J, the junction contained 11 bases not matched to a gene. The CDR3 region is CASSSRLALMYEQFF. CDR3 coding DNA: TGTGCCAGCAGCTCGCGACTAGCGTTGATGTATGAGCAGTTCTTC. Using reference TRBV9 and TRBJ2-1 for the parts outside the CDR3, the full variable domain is DSGVTQTPKHLITATGQRVTLRCSPRSGDLSVYWYQQSLDQGLQFLIQYYNGEERAKGNILERFSAQQFPDLHSELNLSSLELGDSALYFCASSSRLALMYEQFFGPGTRLTVL.

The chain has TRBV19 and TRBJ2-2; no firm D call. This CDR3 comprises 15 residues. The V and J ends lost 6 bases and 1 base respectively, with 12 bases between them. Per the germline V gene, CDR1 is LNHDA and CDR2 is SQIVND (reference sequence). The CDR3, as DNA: TGTGCCAGTAGGCCGTCATACATGAACACCGGGGAGCTGTTTTTT. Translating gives CASRPSYMNTGELFF.

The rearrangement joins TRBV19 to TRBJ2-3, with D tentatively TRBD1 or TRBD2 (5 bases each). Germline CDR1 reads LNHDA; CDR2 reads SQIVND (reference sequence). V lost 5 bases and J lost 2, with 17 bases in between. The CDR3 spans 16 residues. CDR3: CASSPEGTGLTDTQYF. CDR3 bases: TGTGCCAGTAGTCCCGAGGGGACCGGACTCACAGATACGCAGTATTTT.

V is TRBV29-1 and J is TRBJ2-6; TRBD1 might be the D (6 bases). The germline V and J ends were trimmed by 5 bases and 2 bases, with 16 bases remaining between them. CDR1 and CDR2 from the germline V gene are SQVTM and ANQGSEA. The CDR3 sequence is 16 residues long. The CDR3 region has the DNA TGCAGCGTTCTGGCAGGGGTGTATACTGGGGCCAACGTCCTGACTTTC. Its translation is CSVLAGVYTGANVLTF. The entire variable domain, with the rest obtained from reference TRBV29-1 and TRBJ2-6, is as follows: SAVISQKPSRDICQRGTSLTIQCQVDSQVTMMFWYRQQPGQSLTLIATANQGSEATYESGFVIDKFPISRPNLTFSTLTVSNMSPEDSSIYLCSVLAGVYTGANVLTFGAGSRLTVL.

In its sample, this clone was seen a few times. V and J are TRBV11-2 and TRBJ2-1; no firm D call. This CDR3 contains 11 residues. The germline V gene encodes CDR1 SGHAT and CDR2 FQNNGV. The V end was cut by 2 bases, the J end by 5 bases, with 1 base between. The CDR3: CASSLNNEQFF. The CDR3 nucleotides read TGTGCCAGCAGCTTAAACAATGAGCAGTTCTTC.

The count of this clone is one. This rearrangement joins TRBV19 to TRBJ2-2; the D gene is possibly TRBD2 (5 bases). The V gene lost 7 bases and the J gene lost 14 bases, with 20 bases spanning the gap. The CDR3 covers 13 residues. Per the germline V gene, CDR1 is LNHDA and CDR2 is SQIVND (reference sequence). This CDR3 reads CASKRGFEGGLFF. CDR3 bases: TGTGCCAGTAAAAGAGGGTTCGAGGGTGGACTGTTTTTT.

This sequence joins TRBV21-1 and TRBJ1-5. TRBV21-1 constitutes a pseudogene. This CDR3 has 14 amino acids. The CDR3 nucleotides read TGTGCCAGCAGTGGACTGGGGAGCAATCAGCCCCAGCATTTT. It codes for CASSGLGSNQPQHF.

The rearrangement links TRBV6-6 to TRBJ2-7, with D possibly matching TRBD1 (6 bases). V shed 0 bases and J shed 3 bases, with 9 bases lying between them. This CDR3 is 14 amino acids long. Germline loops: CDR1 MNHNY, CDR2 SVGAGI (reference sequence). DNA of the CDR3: TGTGCCAGCAGTTACTCGGGGGACAACTACGAGCAGTACTTC. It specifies CASSYSGDNYEQYF.

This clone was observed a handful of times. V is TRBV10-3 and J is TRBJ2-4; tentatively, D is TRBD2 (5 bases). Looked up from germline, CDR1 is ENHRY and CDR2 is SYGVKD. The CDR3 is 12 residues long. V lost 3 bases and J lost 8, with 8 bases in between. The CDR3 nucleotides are TGTGCCATCAGTGATGGGAGCTACATTCAGTACTTC. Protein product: CAISDGSYIQYF.

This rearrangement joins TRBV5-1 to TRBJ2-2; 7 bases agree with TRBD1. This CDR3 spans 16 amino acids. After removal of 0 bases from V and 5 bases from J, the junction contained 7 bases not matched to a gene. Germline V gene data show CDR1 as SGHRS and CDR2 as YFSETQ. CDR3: CASSLGDRVFTGELFF. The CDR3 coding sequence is TGCGCCAGCAGCTTGGGAGACAGGGTCTTTACCGGGGAGCTGTTTTTT.